The sequence of this T cell receptor beta chain was determined in a study of shared clonotypes between healthy human individuals. Background on the study: Three CD4 naive, three CD4 memory, two CD8 naive and one CD8 memory plate were used per donor. General study findings and limits: Naive CD4 clonotype sharing across several donors was approximately 5.2%. Clonotype sharing among donors likely depends on sequencing depth.

Terminally differentiated effector memory CD45RA+ cells were excluded from the naive CD8 cells, which were CD45RO-negative and positively selected for CCR7. Here immunoSEQ multiplex PCR was the method, and the copy in TCRdb shows in-frame clones only, minus some. Of about 2,200,000 clones detected, 90% to 95% appear once; the ten largest clones hold around 1.7%. As to this clone: What it binds is unknown.

V was clipped by 3 bases and J by 2 bases; unmatched bases: 7. Germline CDR1 reads KGHSH; CDR2 reads LQKENI. The CDR3 is made up of 17 amino acids. Sequenced input: naive CD8+ T cells from PBMCs. This TCR came from a man between 18 and 29 years old in good health. Some clones in this sample may be carry-over from other donors' samples. V gene TRBV18 combines with J gene TRBJ2-3; 11 nucleotides align to TRBD2. CDR3 amino acids: CASSPAEGLADTDTQYF. The CDR3 DNA reads as TGTGCCAGCTCACCTGCGGAGGGACTAGCGGACACAGATACGCAGTATTTT.